The 26 T cell receptor beta chains below come from one sample, sequenced in a study of read filtering for tumor transcriptome and immune sequencing. Molecular barcoded adaptors covering alpha/delta and beta/gamma chains were used on approximately 400 ng RNA. TCRdb independently ran MiXCR on the reads; one entry per CDR3 protein. The table has some 46,000 distinct CDR3 sequences, approximately 19% seen once. Sequencing was done on a sample of a population of CD138-negative cells sorted from bone marrow. These receptors came from a donor at least 40 years old with multiple myeloma.

At least ten counts were recorded for this clonotype. The chain links TRBV20-1 to TRBJ2-1; 13 nucleotides line up with TRBD2. CDR1 and CDR2 (germline): DFQATT, SNEGSKA (reference sequence). The CDR3 has 15 residues. V lost 5 bases to trimming and J lost 2 bases; unmatched junction nucleotides: 3. CDR3 sequence: CSAPGTSGTYNEQFF. As DNA, the CDR3 is TGCAGTGCTCCCGGGACTAGCGGGACCTACAATGAGCAGTTCTTC.

The gene calls are TRBV14 and TRBJ1-4; D is unclear. Germline CDR1 is SGHDN and CDR2 is FVKESK. The V end was cut by 7 bases, the J end by 4 bases, with 10 bases between. The CDR3 covers 13 residues. The CDR3 coding sequence is TGTGCCAGCAACGCCGGGCTTAATGAAAAACTGTTTTTT. Protein: CASNAGLNEKLFF.

The chain is built from TRBV7-2 and TRBJ2-7; no definite D call. The CDR3 is made up of 11 amino acids. The V gene lost 3 bases and the J gene lost 8 bases, with 8 bases spanning the gap. The germline CDR1 and CDR2 sequences are SGHTA and FQGNSA. The CDR3 region is CASSLGYKQYF. In nucleotides, the CDR3 is TGTGCCAGCAGCTTGGGGTACAAGCAGTACTTC.

There are many counts of this clonotype. DNA for the CDR3: TGTGCCAGCAGCCCTTCGAGGTCAAACTATGGCTACACCTTC. This gives the protein CASSPSRSNYGYTF. The rearrangement uses TRBV6-5 and TRBJ1-2; D is undetermined. V lost 6 bases and J lost 2, with 13 bases in between. CDR1 is MNHEY and CDR2 is SVGAGI in the germline V gene. The CDR3 loop spans 14 amino acids.

This clonotype was found many times. A junction boundary mismatches the germline segment, possibly from a read error. The chain has TRBV7-7 and TRBJ1-5; 7 bases match TRBD1. This CDR3 region has 15 residues. Germline CDR1 and CDR2: SSHAT and FNYEAQ (reference sequence). The CDR3 DNA sequence: TGTGCTAGCAGCCCAGACAGGGCGAGCAATCAGCCCCAGCATTTT. This encodes CASSPDRASNQPQHF.

Ten or more counts support this clonotype. V is TRBV11-3 and J is TRBJ2-7, with TRBD2 as a possible D gene (5 bases). CDR3 length: 16 amino acids. Germline V lookup: CDR1 SGHNT, CDR2 YENEEA. Trimming pared 6 bases from V and 5 bases from J, leaving 23 bases between. CDR3 bases: TGTGCCAGCAGTACAACTGAGGGAGCCCGGTTCGACGAGCAGTACTTC. Encoded protein: CASSTTEGARFDEQYF.

This clonotype was seen ten or more times. This chain connects TRBV4-1 to TRBJ2-1; the match to TRBD2 covers 7 bases. This CDR3 spans 12 amino acids. Germline CDR1 MGHRA, CDR2 YSYEKL. The V segment lost 5 bases and the J segment 5 bases; nucleotides outside the gene matches: 0. The CDR3 bases are TGCGCCAGCAGCGGACTAGACAATGAGCAGTTCTTC. Amino acids: CASSGLDNEQFF.

Ten or more counts support this clonotype. V is TRBV7-3 and J is TRBJ2-1; no clear D gene. CDR1 is SGHTA and CDR2 is FQGTGA in the germline V gene. The CDR3 length is 15 residues. Trimming shortened V by 3 bases and J by 0 bases, and 9 bases separated the two germline ends. CDR3 residues: CASSLAFGSYNEQFF. The CDR3 region has the DNA TGTGCCAGCAGCTTGGCATTTGGCTCCTACAATGAGCAGTTCTTC. The variable domain in full, completed from reference TRBV7-3 and TRBJ2-1, reads GAGVSQTPSNKVTEKGKYVELRCDPISGHTALYWYRQSLGQGPEFLIYFQGTGAADDSGLPNDRFFAVRPEGSVSTLKIQRTERGDSAVYLCASSLAFGSYNEQFFGPGTRLTVL.

Note on this clonotype: A much larger clone is a single base away; this may be a read error. This rearrangement joins TRBV4-3 to TRBJ2-5, with 11 nucleotides matching TRBD1. CDR1 and CDR2 (germline): LGHNA, YSLEER. The CDR3 contains 14 residues. The CDR3 nucleotides read TGCGCCAGCAGCCATGGGACAGGGGGAGAGGCCCAGTACTTC. This gives the protein CASSHGTGGEAQYF.

This clonotype came up a few times. The V and J genes are TRBV14 and TRBJ1-3, with D unresolved. Trimming removed 1 base from V and 7 bases from J, with 5 bases in between. CDR1 is SGHDN, CDR2 FVKESK, per germline. The CDR3 totals 12 residues. Here the CDR3 reads CASSQALNTIYF. DNA of the CDR3: TGTGCCAGCAGCCAAGCCCTGAACACCATATATTTT. The full variable domain, completed using reference TRBV14 and TRBJ1-3, is EAGVTQFPSHSVIEKGQTVTLRCDPISGHDNLYWYRRVMGKEIKFLLHFVKESKQDESGMPNNRFLAERTGGTYSTLKVQPAELEDSGVYFCASSQALNTIYFGEGSWLTVV.

This clonotype was seen repeatedly, ten times or more. The J gene is TRBJ2-1, the V gene TRBV28; D is possibly TRBD2 (5 bases). The CDR3 is 16 amino acids. Germline CDR1 and CDR2: MDHEN and SYDVKM. Trimming removed 6 bases at V and 1 base at J, with 16 bases between. The CDR3 bases are TGTGCCAGCAGGACCCCGAGCGAGGGTTCCTACAATGAGCAGTTCTTC. Its translation is CASRTPSEGSYNEQFF.

This clonotype was picked up many times. The J gene is TRBJ2-7, the V gene TRBV28; 13 nucleotides agree with TRBD2. This CDR3 is 14 amino acids long. The V and J ends lost 8 bases and 2 bases, in that order; junction bases with no gene match: 3. Germline values: CDR1 MDHEN, CDR2 SYDVKM. The CDR3 DNA reads as TGTGCCAGCGAACTAGCGGGAGGGACCTACGAGCAGTACTTC. Protein sequence: CASELAGGTYEQYF.

About this clonotype: Sequence at one end of the junction differs from germline and may be a read error. The genes are TRBV11-2 and TRBJ2-1, with D tentatively TRBD1 or TRBD2 (5 bases each). The CDR3 covers 13 residues. Germline CDR1 and CDR2: SGHAT and FQNNGV. The CDR3 bases are TGTGCCAGCAGCTTAGGATGGGGGAATGAGCAGATCTTC. Its translation is CASSLGWGNEQIF.

Of note for this clonotype: This sequence may be a read error, since a much larger clone differs from it by one base. This chain connects TRBV7-3 to TRBJ2-2, with TRBD2 as a possible D gene (5 bases). CDR3 size: 11 residues. CDR1 is SGHTA, CDR2 FQGTGA, per germline. CDR3 in amino acids: CASSNTGEPFF. The CDR3 DNA reads TGTGCCAGCAGCAACACCGGGGAGCCGTTTTTT. The entire variable domain, with the rest obtained from reference TRBV7-3 and TRBJ2-2, is as follows: GAGVSQTPSNKVTEKGKYVELRCDPISGHTALYWYRQSLGQGPEFLIYFQGTGAADDSGLPNDRFFAVRPEGSVSTLKIQRTERGDSAVYLCASSNTGEPFFGEGSRLTVL.

This clonotype came up many times. Written as DNA, the CDR3 is TGTGCCATCAGTGAGCCCTCCCCAACTAGCCTGGATGAGCAGTTCTTC. This gives the protein CAISEPSPTSLDEQFF. This chain joins TRBV10-3 and TRBJ2-1; D may be TRBD2 (6 bases). The CDR3 runs to 16 residues. V was pared by 2 bases and J by 8 bases, with 19 bases between. CDR1 is ENHRY, CDR2 SYGVKD, per germline.

This clonotype was seen at least ten times. The chain employs TRBV7-9 and TRBJ2-7, with 9 bases matching TRBD1. CDR1 is SEHNR, CDR2 FQNEAQ, per germline (reference sequence). With 10 bases clipped from V and 5 bases from J, the junction kept 9 bases outside the gene matches. This CDR3 spans 13 amino acids. CDR3 sequence reads: CATPLDRGNEQYF. Here the CDR3 DNA reads TGTGCCACCCCCTTGGACAGGGGTAACGAGCAGTACTTC. Full variable domain (rest looked up from reference TRBV7-9 and TRBJ2-7): DTGVSQNPRHKITKRGQNVTFRCDPISEHNRLYWYRQTLGQGPEFLTYFQNEAQLEKSRLLSDRFSAERPKGSFSTLEIQRTEQGDSAMYLCATPLDRGNEQYFGPGTRLTVT.

This clonotype has ten or more counts. Germline is not matched at one junction end, which may reflect a read error. The chain joins TRBV7-3 to TRBJ2-1; the D is unclear. CDR1 and CDR2 from the germline V gene are SGHTA and FQGTGA. CDR3 length equals 15 residues. As DNA, the CDR3 is TGTGCCAGCAGCTTAACTAGCTCCCCCTACAATGAGCAGTCCTTC. Protein product: CASSLTSSPYNEQSF.

The chain recombines TRBV29-1 with TRBJ2-7, with a weak D call TRBD2 (5 bases). Germline CDR1 is SQVTM and CDR2 is ANQGSEA. V lost 6 bases and J lost 2, with 11 bases in between. CDR3 length: 12 residues. This chain's CDR3 is CSVRGRTYEQYF. The CDR3 bases are TGCAGCGTCCGGGGTCGGACCTACGAGCAGTACTTC.

In its sample, this clonotype was seen many times. The rearrangement uses TRBV2 and TRBJ1-5, with D possibly matching TRBD1 (5 bases). Germline V gives CDR1 SNHLY, CDR2 FYNNEI. This CDR3 is built from 16 residues. V shed 2 bases and J shed 4 bases, with 15 bases lying between them. The CDR3 is CASSERRQGGNQPQHF. In nucleotides, the CDR3 is TGTGCCAGCAGTGAAAGGCGCCAGGGAGGAAATCAGCCCCAGCATTTT.

This clonotype was recorded at least ten times. This chain links TRBV7-3 with TRBJ2-1; 9 bases map to TRBD2. Germline CDR1 is SGHTA and CDR2 is FQGTGA. The CDR3 contains 16 residues. Unmatched junction bases numbered 5, after V lost 3 bases and J lost 2 bases. The CDR3 DNA reads TGTGCCAGCAGCTTGTCCGGGACTAGCCCCTACAATGAGCAGTTCTTC. The encoded protein is CASSLSGTSPYNEQFF.

This chain connects TRBV28 to TRBJ2-6; possibly TRBD1 for D (6 bases). Germline V gene lookup returns CDR1 MDHEN and CDR2 SYDVKM. The V end lost 7 bases, the J end lost 0 bases, and 10 bases lay between the germline ends. The CDR3 loop spans 15 amino acids. DNA of the CDR3: TGTGCCAGCACGACAGGTCTCTCTGGGGCCAACGTCCTGACTTTC. Residues: CASTTGLSGANVLTF.

This clonotype was recorded at least ten times. This sequence joins TRBV27 and TRBJ2-1, with D possibly being TRBD2 (5 bases). The CDR3 loop spans 15 amino acids. In germline, CDR1 is MNHEY, CDR2 SMNVEV (reference sequence). Trimming took off 5 bases at V and 0 bases at J, with 11 bases between the two ends. CDR3 bases: TGTGCCAGCAGTGGTAGCGAGAGCTCCTACAATGAGCAGTTCTTC. It specifies CASSGSESSYNEQFF.

This clonotype was detected once. The genes are TRBV30 and TRBJ2-7; weak D call: TRBD2 (6 bases). In germline, CDR1 is GTSNPN, CDR2 SVGIG (reference sequence). The CDR3 consists of 16 residues. Trimming shortened V by 4 bases and J by 3 bases, and 22 bases separated the two germline ends. CDR3 in amino acids: CAWNVPPWGLNYEQYF. CDR3 DNA sequence: TGTGCCTGGAATGTGCCCCCCTGGGGACTGAACTACGAGCAGTACTTC.

Of note for this clonotype: A much larger clone is a single base away; this may be a read error. This CDR3 reads CSAVPGTNPTVTQYF. The CDR3 DNA is TGCAGTGCCGTACCCGGGACTAACCCCACGGTGACCCAGTACTTC. This chain connects TRBV20-1 to TRBJ2-5, with TRBD2 matching 7 bases. Germline V gene sequence: CDR1 DFQATT, CDR2 SNEGSKA (reference sequence). V lost 6 bases, J lost 7 bases, and 17 bases stayed unmatched. The CDR3 loop spans 15 amino acids.

This clonotype was detected many times. V gene TRBV7-9 combines with J gene TRBJ2-1; no definite D call. Germline V gene sequence: CDR1 SEHNR, CDR2 FQNEAQ (reference sequence). The CDR3 has 12 amino acids. The ends were cut back, 6 bases at V and 3 bases at J, with 6 bases in the middle. CDR3 residues: CASRIGYNEQFF. The DNA of the CDR3 is TGTGCCAGCAGAATAGGCTACAATGAGCAGTTCTTC.

This clonotype occurred many times. J is TRBJ2-1 and V is TRBV3-1, with 8 bases matching TRBD1. This CDR3 spans 14 amino acids. Germline V gene data show CDR1 as LGHDT and CDR2 as YNNKEL (reference sequence). Unmatched junction bases numbered 3, after V lost 2 bases and J lost 6 bases. The CDR3 bases are TGTGCCAGCAGCCAACCGGACAGGGTCAATGAGCAGTTCTTC. Its translation: CASSQPDRVNEQFF.